This T cell receptor (beta chain) derives from a study of sequential checkpoint blockade in melanoma. Assay used: immunoSEQ multiplex PCR; TCRdb lists only in-frame clones, some missing. The data show under 40,000 clones, approximately 86% seen once. This clone occurred a few times. Specified treatment: randomized to nivolumab then ipilimumab (arm A) or the reverse (arm B). None of the patients previously received DNA-damaging chemotherapy. The origin of this receptor is a human donor with melanoma. Material: CD8+ T cells sorted from blood (inferred from file names), obtained from a patient given nivolumab and ipilimumab in sequence.

DNA for the CDR3: TGTGCCAGCAGCGGACCCGGGACTTCCAAAACTGAAGCTTTCTTT. Its translation is CASSGPGTSKTEAFF. This sequence joins TRBV9 and TRBJ1-1; TRBD1 is a possible D gene (5 bases). CDR1 and CDR2 (germline): SGDLS, YYNGEE. The CDR3 consists of 15 residues. V was pared by 3 bases and J by 5 bases, with 17 bases between.